These 9 T cell receptor beta chains share one sample of origin, sequenced in a study of cytomegalovirus exposure and HLA in healthy donors. Repertoires were generated with immunoSEQ multiplex PCR, while TCRdb's copy carries only in-frame clones and drops some. Found here are under 250,000 clones, 90% to 95% of them singletons; the top ten hold around 1%. The sample comprised PBMCs. All receptors come from a woman aged 18-29 years in good health and CMV-seronegative.

CDR3 residues: CASSGGASGSPDIQYF. CDR3 DNA sequence: TGTGCCAGCAGTGGGGGGGCTAGCGGGAGTCCGGACATTCAGTACTTC. The chain carries TRBV2 and TRBJ2-4; 10 nucleotides agree with TRBD2. The J segment lost 8 bases and the V segment lost 4 bases, leaving 11 bases of the junction unmatched. The CDR3 is made up of 16 amino acids. Germline V gene sequence: CDR1 SNHLY, CDR2 FYNNEI.

The chain joins TRBV27 to TRBJ1-1; 10 nucleotides agree with TRBD1. Germline CDR1 MNHEY, CDR2 SMNVEV (reference sequence). CDR3 size: 15 residues. With 7 bases clipped from V and 7 bases from J, the junction kept 12 bases outside the gene matches. The CDR3 here is CASTSTGQGMLEAFF. The DNA for the CDR3 is TGTGCCAGCACCTCAACGGGACAGGGGATGCTTGAAGCTTTCTTT.

The V call is TRBV6-1, the J call TRBJ1-4; the match to TRBD1 covers 8 bases. The CDR3 runs to 14 residues. Germline V gene lookup returns CDR1 MNHNS and CDR2 SASEGT. V lost 6 bases and J lost 8; bases outside the gene matches: 8. The DNA for the CDR3 is TGTGCCAGCAGGGAGGCCAGGGGGCACGAAAAACTGTTTTTT. As protein: CASREARGHEKLFF.

The chain couples TRBV9 to TRBJ2-3; D perhaps matches TRBD1 (6 bases). V was shortened by 0 bases and J by 4 bases, with 6 bases between the two germline ends. The CDR3 length is 13 residues. From germline, CDR1 is SGDLS and CDR2 YYNGEE. Here the CDR3 reads CASSVDRADTQYF. CDR3 in DNA: TGTGCCAGCAGCGTAGACAGGGCAGATACGCAGTATTTT. The whole variable domain, filled in from reference TRBV9 and TRBJ2-3, reads DSGVTQTPKHLITATGQRVTLRCSPRSGDLSVYWYQQSLDQGLQFLIQYYNGEERAKGNILERFSAQQFPDLHSELNLSSLELGDSALYFCASSVDRADTQYFGPGTRLTVL.

This sequence joins TRBV19 and TRBJ1-2; D perhaps matches TRBD1 (5 bases). Trimming removed 5 bases at V and 4 bases at J, with 17 bases between. This CDR3 is built from 15 residues. The germline CDR1 and CDR2 sequences are LNHDA and SQIVND (reference sequence). The CDR3 loop reads CASSSPNSGLYGYTF. CDR3 sequence (DNA): TGTGCCAGTAGTTCCCCAAATTCAGGGCTCTATGGCTACACCTTC.

A few counts support this clone. The rearrangement uses TRBV27 and TRBJ1-1; D call uncertain. From germline, CDR1 is MNHEY and CDR2 SMNVEV (reference sequence). The CDR3 is 14 residues long. Trimming left V 5 bases short and J 0 bases short, with 10 bases between. For the CDR3, the DNA is TGTGCCAGCAGTCAGAGAGGAGTGAACACTGAAGCTTTCTTT. It translates to CASSQRGVNTEAFF.

This chain uses TRBV5-5 with TRBJ1-4; 7 nucleotides agree with TRBD1. V trimming: 4 bases; J trimming: 4 bases; junction bases outside the gene matches: 4. This CDR3 is 14 amino acids long. The germline CDR1 and CDR2 sequences are SGHKS and YYEKEE (reference sequence). As DNA, the CDR3 is TGTGCCAGCAGCCTGGGACAGTTTAATGAAAAACTGTTTTTT. It yields the protein CASSLGQFNEKLFF.

In this sample, this clone turned up once. The chain couples TRBV7-9 to TRBJ1-6; D not certain. The CDR3 loop spans 14 amino acids. In germline, CDR1 is SEHNR, CDR2 FQNEAQ (reference sequence). With 6 bases removed from V and 4 bases from J, the gap between germline ends came to 10 bases. The chain's CDR3 is CASRQTMYNSPLHF. The CDR3 coding sequence is TGTGCCAGCAGACAGACAATGTATAATTCACCCCTCCACTTT.

The gene calls are TRBV11-2 and TRBJ2-4; tentatively, D is TRBD2 (5 bases). Trimming took 0 bases from V and 4 from J, leaving 10 bases between them. Germline CDR1 is SGHAT and CDR2 is FQNNGV. This CDR3 is built from 15 residues. CDR3 DNA sequence: TGTGCCAGCAGCTTAGAGCCGGGGTGGAAAAACATTCAGTACTTC. It encodes CASSLEPGWKNIQYF.